Listed here are 8 T cell receptor beta chains from one sample, sequenced in a study of T cell repertoires in cytomegalovirus infection. For these receptors, no antigen is known. MiXCR, applied by TCRdb to the reads, yields one record per CDR3 protein. Among about 46,000 distinct CDR3 sequences, roughly 20% were seen once, and the ten largest hold roughly 18%. The sequencing sample was made of PBMCs, sequenced either directly or after in vitro stimulation (not recorded which). The receptor source for this set is a human donor in good health (CMV status not recorded). Some clones in this sample may be carry-over from other donors' samples.

This clonotype appeared a few times. J is TRBJ2-3 and V is TRBV4-1, with TRBD1 matching over 7 bases. The CDR3 is made up of 16 amino acids. V gave up 2 bases and J gave up 1 base; unmatched junction bases: 6. Germline CDR1 and CDR2: MGHRA and YSYEKL. CDR3 DNA sequence: TGCGCCAGCAGCCAACGACAGGGATGGGGCACAGATACGCAGTATTTT. This encodes CASSQRQGWGTDTQYF.

The V gene is TRBV6-2 or TRBV6-3, the J gene TRBJ2-3; D perhaps matches TRBD2 (7 bases). Germline-derived CDR1 and CDR2 are MNHEY and SVGEGT. The CDR3 loop spans 15 amino acids. V lost 6 bases to trimming and J lost 5 bases, with 18 bases between them. This CDR3 is CASRETAGAGDTQYF. The CDR3 DNA sequence: TGTGCCAGCAGGGAAACGGCGGGGGCCGGAGATACGCAGTATTTT.

Only a few counts were recorded for this clonotype. V usage is TRBV27 and J usage is TRBJ1-1; 9 nucleotides match TRBD1. Germline values: CDR1 MNHEY, CDR2 SMNVEV (reference sequence). Trimming removed 6 bases from V and 5 bases from J; junction bases left unmatched: 4. The CDR3 extends over 13 amino acids. CDR3 DNA: TGTGCCAGCAGCGGACAGGGGTTGACTGAAGCTTTCTTT. Translated, it gives CASSGQGLTEAFF.

This clonotype was recorded a few times. The rearrangement uses TRBV10-3 and TRBJ1-6; 7 positions match TRBD1. The germline V gene has CDR1 ENHRY and CDR2 SYGVKD. V shed 5 bases and J 8 bases; nucleotides not matched to a gene: 6. The length of the CDR3 is 14 residues. CDR3 nucleotide sequence: TGTGCCATCAGTCACGACAGGGTTGATTCACCCCTCCACTTT. This translates into CAISHDRVDSPLHF.

There are a few counts of this clonotype. The chain couples TRBV4-1 to TRBJ2-3, with 9 nucleotides matching TRBD1. There are 16 residues in the CDR3. The V segment lost 0 bases and the J segment 4 bases; nucleotides outside the gene matches: 5. Germline CDR1 is MGHRA and CDR2 is YSYEKL. CDR3 amino acids: CASSQEGQGASDTQYF. The CDR3 nucleotides read TGCGCCAGCAGCCAAGAGGGACAGGGAGCCTCAGATACGCAGTATTTT.

The V gene is TRBV6-1, the J gene TRBJ1-3; the D is unclear. Trimming left V 0 bases short and J 3 bases short, with 6 bases between. This CDR3 contains 14 residues. From germline, CDR1 is MNHNS and CDR2 SASEGT. The CDR3 DNA follows: TGTGCCAGCAGTGAAGCCCAATATGGAAACACCATATATTTT. It yields the protein CASSEAQYGNTIYF.

There are a few counts of this clonotype. V and J are TRBV7-3 and TRBJ2-5; a possible D gene is TRBD2 (5 bases). The V gene lost 5 bases and the J gene lost 2 bases, with 18 bases spanning the gap. The CDR3 extends over 16 amino acids. The V gene's germline CDR1 is SGHTA and CDR2 FQGTGA. The CDR3 DNA follows: TGTGCCAGCAGCCAACGGGGAGTGACCCCACAAGAGACCCAGTACTTC. This sequence encodes CASSQRGVTPQETQYF.

The chain employs TRBV10-3 and TRBJ2-5, with 7 positions matching TRBD2. The V and J ends lost 8 bases and 3 bases, in that order; junction bases with no gene match: 12. This CDR3 has 15 residues. Germline assignment: CDR1 ENHRY and CDR2 SYGVKD. This CDR3 reads CAIGAQTSKEETQYF. The CDR3 DNA reads as TGTGCCATCGGCGCCCAGACTAGCAAAGAAGAGACCCAGTACTTC.